This entry is about one T cell receptor (beta chain). Its antigen remains unidentified. V gave up 0 bases and J gave up 15 bases, with 12 bases separating them. Germline V CDR1 and CDR2: SGHDN, FVKESK. This CDR3 spans 12 amino acids. This specimen belongs to a study of blood T cells in healthy people across ages. PCR was performed a second time for about 6 to 11 cycles using a sample-barcoded 5' primer and a J-beta primer mix. TCRdb re-analysed the 5' RACE reads in MiXCR, keeping a single row per CDR3 protein. This sample has over 300,000 distinct CDR3 sequences, with about 52% found just once. Study-level points and caveats: There was a strong correlation between TCR beta diversity and naive T cell percentage.

This TCR derives from a man aged 60 to 69 in good health. This chain links TRBV14 with TRBJ2-1; D remains ambiguous. The specimen sequenced was blood. CDR3 coding DNA: TGTGCCAGCAGCCAAGATATCCAGAAGCTGTTCTTC. Its protein product is CASSQDIQKLFF.